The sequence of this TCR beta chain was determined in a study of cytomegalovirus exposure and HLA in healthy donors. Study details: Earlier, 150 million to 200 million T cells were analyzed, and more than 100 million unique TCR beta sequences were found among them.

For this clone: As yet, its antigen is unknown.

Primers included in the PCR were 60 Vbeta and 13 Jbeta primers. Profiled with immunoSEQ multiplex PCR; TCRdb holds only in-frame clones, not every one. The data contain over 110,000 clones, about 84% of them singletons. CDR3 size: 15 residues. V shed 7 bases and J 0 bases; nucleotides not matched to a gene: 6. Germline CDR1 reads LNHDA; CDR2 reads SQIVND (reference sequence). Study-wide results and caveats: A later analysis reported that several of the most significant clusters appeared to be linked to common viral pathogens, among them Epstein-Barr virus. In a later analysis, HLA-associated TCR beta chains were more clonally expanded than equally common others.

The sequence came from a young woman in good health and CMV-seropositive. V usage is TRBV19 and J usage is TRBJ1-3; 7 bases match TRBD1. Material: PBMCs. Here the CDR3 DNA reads TGTGCCAGTAACCCGGACAGGAGCTCTGGAAACACCATATATTTT. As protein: CASNPDRSSGNTIYF.